Sequencing of this T cell receptor (beta chain) was carried out in a study of T cells in Graves' hyperthyroidism and ophthalmopathy. The study, taken as a whole, reports: The model predicted ophthalmopathy a median around six months before onset. Appearing also in blood were most of the thyroid clonotypes expanded above 0.001.

Per the germline V gene, CDR1 is SNHLY and CDR2 is FYNNEI. V shed 6 bases and J shed 2 bases, with 5 bases lying between them. This CDR3 contains 13 residues. Comment on this clonotype: The antigen is not known.

Amplification of TCR beta CDR3 regions used RNA as the template. During a first-round RT-PCR of the TCR CDR3, the HTBI primer set was used. TCRdb re-derived calls from the multiplex PCR reads in MiXCR, one entry per CDR3 protein. This repertoire shows 300,000 to 450,000 distinct CDR3 sequences, around a quarter found once; its top ten account for around 79%. The chain joins TRBV2 to TRBJ2-6; D gene ambiguous. The TCR was taken from a man aged 50-60 years with Graves' hyperthyroidism. Sequences were obtained from blood. The DNA of the CDR3 is TGTGCCAGCAGGGTAACTGGGGCCAACGTCCTGACTTTC. Translated: CASRVTGANVLTF.